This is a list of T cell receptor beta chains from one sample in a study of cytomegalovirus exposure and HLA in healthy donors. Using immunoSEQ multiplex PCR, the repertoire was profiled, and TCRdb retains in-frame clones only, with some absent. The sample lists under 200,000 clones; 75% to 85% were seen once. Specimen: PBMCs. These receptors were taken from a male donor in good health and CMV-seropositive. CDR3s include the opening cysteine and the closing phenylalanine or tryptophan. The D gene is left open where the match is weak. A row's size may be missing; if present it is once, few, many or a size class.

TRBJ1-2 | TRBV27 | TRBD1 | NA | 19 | CASSLIMGTGEYRNYGYTF | TGTGCCAGCAGTTTAATAATGGGGACAGGGGAGTATCGCAACTATGGCTACACCTTC
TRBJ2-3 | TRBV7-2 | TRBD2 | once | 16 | CASSFLSGGATDTQYF | TGTGCCAGCAGCTTTCTTAGCGGGGGGGCCACAGATACGCAGTATTTT
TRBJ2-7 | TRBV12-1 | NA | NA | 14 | CASSSLAWGYEQYF | TGTGCCAGCAGCTCTCTAGCGTGGGGCTACGAGCAGTACTTC
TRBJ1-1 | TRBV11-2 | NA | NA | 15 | CASSFGSGRHTEAFF | TGTGCCAGCAGCTTTGGGTCAGGGAGGCACACTGAAGCTTTCTTT
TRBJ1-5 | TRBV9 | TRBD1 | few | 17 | CASSVTQGADSNQPQHF | TGTGCCAGCAGCGTGACCCAGGGGGCGGATAGCAATCAGCCCCAGCATTTT
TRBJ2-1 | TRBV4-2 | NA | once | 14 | CASSQRQRRDEQFF | TGTGCCAGCAGCCAGCGACAACGGAGGGATGAGCAGTTCTTC
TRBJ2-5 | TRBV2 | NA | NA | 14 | CASSAGPSQETQYF | TGTGCCAGCAGTGCAGGGCCCAGCCAAGAGACCCAGTACTTC
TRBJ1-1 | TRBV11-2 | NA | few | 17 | CASSLGVGQDPDTEAFF | TGTGCCAGCAGCTTAGGAGTGGGGCAAGACCCGGATACTGAAGCTTTCTTT
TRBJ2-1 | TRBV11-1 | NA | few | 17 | CASSRKPGGSSYNEQFF | TGTGCCAGCAGCAGGAAACCCGGGGGAAGCTCCTACAATGAGCAGTTCTTC
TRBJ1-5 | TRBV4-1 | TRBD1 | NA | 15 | CASSQADRGDQPQHF | TGCGCCAGCAGCCAGGCCGACAGGGGGGATCAGCCCCAGCATTTT
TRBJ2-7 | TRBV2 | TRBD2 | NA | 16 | CASSAPSGRTSYEQYF | TGTGCCAGCAGTGCACCTAGCGGGAGGACCTCCTACGAGCAGTACTTC
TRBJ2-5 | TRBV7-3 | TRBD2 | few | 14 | CASSSAGTSDKKYF | TGTGCCAGCAGCTCGGCGGGGACTAGCGATAAAAAATACTTC
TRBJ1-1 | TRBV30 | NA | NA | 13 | CAWSGGANTEAFF | TGTGCCTGGAGTGGAGGCGCGAACACTGAAGCTTTCTTT
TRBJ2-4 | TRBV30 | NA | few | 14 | CAWTPPKALNIQYF | TGTGCCTGGACCCCCCCTAAAGCCTTAAACATTCAGTACTTC
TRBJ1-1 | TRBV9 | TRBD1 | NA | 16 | CASSLGTGKGNTEAFF | TGTGCCAGCAGCCTCGGGACAGGGAAGGGGAACACTGAAGCTTTCTTT
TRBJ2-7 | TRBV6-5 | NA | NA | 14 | CASSYALASYEQYF | TGTGCCAGCAGTTACGCCTTAGCCAGCTACGAGCAGTACTTC
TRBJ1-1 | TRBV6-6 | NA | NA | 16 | CASSKGLRQMNTEAFF | TGTGCCAGCAGCAAAGGGCTACGACAGATGAACACTGAAGCTTTCTTT
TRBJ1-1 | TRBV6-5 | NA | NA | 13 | CASSYSSSPEAFF | TGTGCCAGCAGTTACTCGAGTTCTCCTGAAGCTTTCTTT
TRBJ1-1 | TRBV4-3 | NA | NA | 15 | CASSQVGSMNTEAFF | TGCGCCAGCAGCCAAGTTGGGAGTATGAACACTGAAGCTTTCTTT
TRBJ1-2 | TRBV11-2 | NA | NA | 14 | CASVPNRVGYGYTF | TGTGCCAGCGTACCGAACAGGGTAGGCTATGGCTACACCTTC
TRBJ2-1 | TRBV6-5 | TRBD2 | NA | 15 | CASRTLAALNNEQFF | TGTGCCAGCAGGACTCTAGCGGCATTAAACAATGAGCAGTTCTTC
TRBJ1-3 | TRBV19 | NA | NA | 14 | CASINTRSGNTIYF | TGTGCCAGTATTAACACCCGCTCTGGAAACACCATATATTTT
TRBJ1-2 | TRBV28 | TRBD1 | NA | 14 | CASSTGGAGYGYTF | TGTGCCAGCAGTACAGGGGGCGCGGGCTATGGCTACACCTTC
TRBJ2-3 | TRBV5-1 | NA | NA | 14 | CASKIADSTDTQYF | TGCGCCAGTAAAATAGCAGATAGCACAGATACGCAGTATTTT
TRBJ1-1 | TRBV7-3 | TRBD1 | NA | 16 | CSSSLNGGTANTEAFF | TGTTCCAGCAGCTTAAATGGAGGGACAGCCAACACTGAAGCTTTCTTT
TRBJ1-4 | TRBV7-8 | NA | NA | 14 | CASSLWQGGEKLFF | TGTGCCAGCAGCTTATGGCAGGGTGGTGAAAAACTGTTTTTT
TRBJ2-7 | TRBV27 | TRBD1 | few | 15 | CASRPALTGNYEQYF | TGTGCCAGCCGCCCGGCCTTGACAGGGAACTACGAGCAGTACTTC
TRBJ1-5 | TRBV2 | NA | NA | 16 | CASSEANRLSNQPQHF | TGTGCCAGCAGTGAAGCGAACAGATTAAGCAATCAGCCCCAGCATTTT
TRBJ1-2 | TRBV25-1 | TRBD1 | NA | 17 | CASRQTGTGEIPTGYTF | TGTGCCAGCAGGCAAACCGGGACAGGGGAGATTCCTACGGGCTACACCTTC
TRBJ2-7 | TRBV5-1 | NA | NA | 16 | CASSLDTPSMYYEQYF | TGCGCCAGCAGCTTGGATACCCCTAGTATGTACTACGAGCAGTACTTC
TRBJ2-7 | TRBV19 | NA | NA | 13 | CASGDKSSYEQYF | TGTGCCAGTGGGGACAAGAGCTCCTACGAGCAGTACTTC
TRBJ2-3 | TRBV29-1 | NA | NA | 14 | CSVSQGPNTDTQYF | TGCAGCGTATCACAGGGACCAAACACAGATACGCAGTATTTT
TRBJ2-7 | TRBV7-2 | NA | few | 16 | CASSLMGQFLSYEQYF | TGTGCCAGCAGCTTAATGGGCCAGTTCCTGTCCTACGAGCAGTACTTC
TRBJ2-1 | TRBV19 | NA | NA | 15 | CASSIAAASYNEQFF | TGTGCCAGTAGTATAGCAGCGGCATCCTACAATGAGCAGTTCTTC
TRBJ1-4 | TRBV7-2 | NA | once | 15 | CASSGRAGPGEKLFF | TGTGCCAGCAGCGGGCGGGCGGGGCCGGGTGAAAAACTGTTTTTT
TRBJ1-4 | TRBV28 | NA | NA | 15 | CASSPPAGSGEKLFF | TGTGCCAGCAGTCCCCCGGCAGGGTCAGGTGAAAAACTGTTTTTT
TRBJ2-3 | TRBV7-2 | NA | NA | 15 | CASSLATGGWDTQYF | TGTGCCAGCAGCTTAGCCACGGGGGGCTGGGATACGCAGTATTTT
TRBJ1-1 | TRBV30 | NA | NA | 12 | CAWSFLRGVAFF | TGTGCCTGGAGTTTCCTGCGGGGAGTAGCTTTCTTT
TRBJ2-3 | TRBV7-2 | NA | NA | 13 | CASSFSLGDTQYF | TGTGCCAGCAGCTTTTCTTTGGGCGATACGCAGTATTTT
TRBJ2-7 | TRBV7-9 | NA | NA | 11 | CASSVSDEQYF | TGTGCCAGCAGCGTTAGCGACGAGCAGTACTTC
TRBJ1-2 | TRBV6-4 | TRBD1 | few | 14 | CASSRQTGDYGYTF | TGTGCCAGCAGCAGACAGACAGGGGACTATGGCTACACCTTC
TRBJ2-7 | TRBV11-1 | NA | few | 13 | CASSLVGGYEQYF | TGTGCCAGCAGCTTAGTGGGGGGCTACGAGCAGTACTTC
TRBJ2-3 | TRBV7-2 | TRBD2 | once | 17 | CASSRYRLAGDGDTQYF | TGTGCCAGCAGCCGTTACCGACTAGCGGGAGATGGGGATACGCAGTATTTT
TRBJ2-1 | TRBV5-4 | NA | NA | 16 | CASSSLLLSSYNEQFF | TGTGCCAGCAGCTCGCTCTTACTAAGCTCCTACAATGAGCAGTTCTTC
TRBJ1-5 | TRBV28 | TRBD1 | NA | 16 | CASSPRTGQSNQPQHF | TGTGCCAGCAGTCCGCGGACAGGGCAAAGCAATCAGCCCCAGCATTTT